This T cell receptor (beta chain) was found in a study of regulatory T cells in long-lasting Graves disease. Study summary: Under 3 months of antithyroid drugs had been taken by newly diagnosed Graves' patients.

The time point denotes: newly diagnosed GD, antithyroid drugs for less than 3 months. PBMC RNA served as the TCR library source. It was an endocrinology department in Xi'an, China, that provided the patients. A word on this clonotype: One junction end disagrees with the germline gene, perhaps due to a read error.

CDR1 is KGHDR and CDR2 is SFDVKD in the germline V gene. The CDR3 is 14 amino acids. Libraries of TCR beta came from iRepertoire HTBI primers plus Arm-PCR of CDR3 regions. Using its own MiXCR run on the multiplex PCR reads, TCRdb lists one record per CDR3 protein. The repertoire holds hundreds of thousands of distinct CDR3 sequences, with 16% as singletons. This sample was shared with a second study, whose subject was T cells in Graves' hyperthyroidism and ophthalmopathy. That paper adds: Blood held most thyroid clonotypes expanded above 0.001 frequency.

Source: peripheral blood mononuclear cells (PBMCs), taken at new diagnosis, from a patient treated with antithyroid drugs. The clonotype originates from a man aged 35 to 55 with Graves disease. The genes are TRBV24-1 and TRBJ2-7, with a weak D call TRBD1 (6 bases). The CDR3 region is CATSDPSTGYERYF. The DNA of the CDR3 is TGTGCCACCAGTGATCCTTCGACAGGCTACGAGCGGTACTTC.